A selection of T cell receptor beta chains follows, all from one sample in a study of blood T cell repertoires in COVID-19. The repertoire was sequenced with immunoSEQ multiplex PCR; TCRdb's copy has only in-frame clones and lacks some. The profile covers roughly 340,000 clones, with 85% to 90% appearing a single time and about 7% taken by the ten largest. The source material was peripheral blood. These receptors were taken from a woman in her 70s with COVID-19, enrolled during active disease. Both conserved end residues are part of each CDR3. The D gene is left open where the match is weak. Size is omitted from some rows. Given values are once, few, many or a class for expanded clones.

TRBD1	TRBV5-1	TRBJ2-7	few	TGCGCCAGCAGCTCTACAGGGGGCTCCTACGAGCAGTACTTC	CASSSTGGSYEQYF
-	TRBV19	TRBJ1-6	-	TGTGCCAGTAAGGACATCCCCGGGAATTCACCCCTCCACTTT	CASKDIPGNSPLHF
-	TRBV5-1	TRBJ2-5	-	TGCGCCAGCAGCTTGGGGACGGGAAAAGAGACCCAGTACTTC	CASSLGTGKETQYF
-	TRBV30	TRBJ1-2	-	TGTGCCTGGGTGGGAGACGGTAACTATGGCTACACCTTC	CAWVGDGNYGYTF
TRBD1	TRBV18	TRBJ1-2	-	TGTGCCAGCTCAGAACGGGACAGGGATGGCTACACCTTC	CASSERDRDGYTF
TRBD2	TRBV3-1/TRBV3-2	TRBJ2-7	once	TGTGCCAGCAGCCCCGATAGGACTAGGGGAATTTTCTCCTACGAGCAGTACTTC	CASSPDRTRGIFSYEQYF
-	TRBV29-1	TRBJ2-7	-	TGCAGCGTTGTAGATAGAAGTGAGCCCTACGAGCAGTACTTC	CSVVDRSEPYEQYF
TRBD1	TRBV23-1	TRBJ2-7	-	TGCGCCAGCGATCCGGGACAGGGATACGAGCAGTACTTC	CASDPGQGYEQYF
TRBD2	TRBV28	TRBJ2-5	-	TGTGCCAGCAGTTTACTAGCGGTGTACCAAGAGACCCAGTACTTC	CASSLLAVYQETQYF
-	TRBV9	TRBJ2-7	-	TGTGCCAGCAGCGTAGGCGGGCAGGGAGGCTCCTACGAGCAGTACTTC	CASSVGGQGGSYEQYF
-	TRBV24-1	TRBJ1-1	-	TGTGCCACCCGGCCCGGGGGTATGAACACTGAAGCTTTCTTT	CATRPGGMNTEAFF
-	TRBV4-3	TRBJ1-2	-	TGCGCCAGCAGCCACCAAAACTATGGCTACACCTTC	CASSHQNYGYTF
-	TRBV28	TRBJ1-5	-	TGTGCCAGCAGGCCAGAAGACAGGACCAATCAGCCCCAGCATTTT	CASRPEDRTNQPQHF
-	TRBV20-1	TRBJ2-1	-	TGCAGTGTTTACAGCCATGAGCAGTTCTTC	CSVYSHEQFF
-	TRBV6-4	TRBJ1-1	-	TGTGCCAGCATCACTAGGTACACTGAAGCTTTCTTT	CASITRYTEAFF
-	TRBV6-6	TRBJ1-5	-	TGTGCCAGCAGTTATTTTCCGGGCAATCAGCCCCAGCATTTT	CASSYFPGNQPQHF
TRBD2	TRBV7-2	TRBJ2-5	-	TGTGCCAGCAGTTCAAACGCGGGGGGGCGAGAGACCCAGTACTTC	CASSSNAGGRETQYF
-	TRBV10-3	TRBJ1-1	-	TGTGCCATCAGTGGTCCGGGCACTGAAGCTTTCTTT	CAISGPGTEAFF
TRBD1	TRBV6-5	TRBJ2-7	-	TGTGCCAGCAGTTACCCCGGGACAGGCACCCCCTACGAGCAGTACTTC	CASSYPGTGTPYEQYF
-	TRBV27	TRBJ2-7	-	TGTGCCAGCAGTTTCGCCAGGGTCGAGGAGCAGTACTTC	CASSFARVEEQYF
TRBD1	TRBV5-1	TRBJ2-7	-	TGCGCCTCCACTCAGGGGGCAGGGTACGAGCAGTACTTC	CASTQGAGYEQYF
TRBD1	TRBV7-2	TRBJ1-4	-	TGTGCCAGCAGCTTAGCGACAGGGGGGACAGAAAAACTGTTTTTT	CASSLATGGTEKLFF
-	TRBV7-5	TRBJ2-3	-	TGTGCCAGGACCCCAACCGCTCAGCGGGGCACAGATACGCAGTATTTT	CARTPTAQRGTDTQYF
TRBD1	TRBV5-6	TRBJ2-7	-	TGTGCCAGCAGCTTGGGGTTGGGACAGGGTTCCTACGAGCAGTACTTC	CASSLGLGQGSYEQYF
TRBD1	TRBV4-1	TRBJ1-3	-	TGCGCCAGCAGCCCCCGGGACAGCTCTGGAAACACCATATATTTT	CASSPRDSSGNTIYF
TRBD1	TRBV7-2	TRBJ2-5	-	TGTGCCAGCAGCCTTTGGGCCTTACAGGGGTTGGGTGAGACCCAGTACTTC	CASSLWALQGLGETQYF
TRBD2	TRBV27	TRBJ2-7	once	TGTGCCACCCGCCCGGGACTAGCGGGGGTCGAGCAGTACTTC	CATRPGLAGVEQYF
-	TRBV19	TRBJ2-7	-	TGTGCCAGTAGCCTAGGGGGGGGAAGCTCCTACGAGCAGTACTTC	CASSLGGGSSYEQYF
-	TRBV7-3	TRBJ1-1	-	TGTGCCAGCAGTGTAGGTTTTGGGAGGACCACTGAAGCTTTCTTT	CASSVGFGRTTEAFF
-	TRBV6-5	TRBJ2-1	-	TGTGCCAGCAGTTACTCGACAGGTAATGAGCAGTTCTTC	CASSYSTGNEQFF
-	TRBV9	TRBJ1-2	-	TGTGCCAGCAGCCCAGTGGAGTATGGCTACACCTTC	CASSPVEYGYTF
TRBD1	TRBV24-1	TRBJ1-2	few	TGTGCCACCAGTGGGGGGACAGGCAGCATGATAAGCGGCTACACCTTC	CATSGGTGSMISGYTF
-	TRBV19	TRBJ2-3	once	TGTGCCAGTAGTACGAGCACAGATACGCAGTATTTT	CASSTSTDTQYF
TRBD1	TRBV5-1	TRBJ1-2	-	TGCGCCAGCAGCTTCGCAGGGGGCGACTATGGCTACACCTTC	CASSFAGGDYGYTF
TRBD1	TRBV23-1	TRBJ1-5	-	TGCGCCAGCAGTCTAACGGGACAGGGATCCTGTCAGCCCCAGCATTTT	CASSLTGQGSCQPQHF
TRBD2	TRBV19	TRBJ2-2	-	TGTGCCAGTAGTATGGACGGTCCCGGGACTAGCGGGGGGAGCACCGGGGAGCTGTTTTTT	CASSMDGPGTSGGSTGELFF
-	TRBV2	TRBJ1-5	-	TGTGCCAGCAGTGAATCCAGGGATGGCAATCAGCCCCAGCATTTT	CASSESRDGNQPQHF
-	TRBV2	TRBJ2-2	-	TGTGCCAGCAGTGTCACAGACACCGGGGAGCTGTTTTTT	CASSVTDTGELFF
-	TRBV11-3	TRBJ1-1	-	TGTGCCAGCAGCCGGGGGGGAGGCACTGAAGCTTTCTTT	CASSRGGGTEAFF
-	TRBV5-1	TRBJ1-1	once	TGCGCCAGCACGGATCGGGGTAACACTGAAGCTTTCTTT	CASTDRGNTEAFF
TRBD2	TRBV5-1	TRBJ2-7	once	TGCGCCAGCAGCTTATGGAGGACTAGCGGGACCGACGAGCAGTACTTC	CASSLWRTSGTDEQYF
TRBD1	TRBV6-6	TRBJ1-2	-	TGTGCCAGCACCTCGGACAGGGACTATGGCTACACCTTC	CASTSDRDYGYTF
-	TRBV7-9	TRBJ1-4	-	TGTGCCAGCAGCTTAGCCCCGAACAGTCTAATTAATGAAAAACTGTTTTTT	CASSLAPNSLINEKLFF
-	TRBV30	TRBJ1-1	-	TGTGCCTGGAGTCTAATCCCCGGGGGGGCCACTGAAGCTTTCTTT	CAWSLIPGGATEAFF
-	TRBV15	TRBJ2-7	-	TGTGCCACCAGCAGAGTTCAGGGGTGGGGCGAGCAGTACTTC	CATSRVQGWGEQYF
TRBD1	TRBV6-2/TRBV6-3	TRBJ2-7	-	TGTGCCAGCAGTCCCAGGACAGGGGATCCCCCCTACGAGCAGTACTTC	CASSPRTGDPPYEQYF
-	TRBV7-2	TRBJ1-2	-	TGTGCCAGCAGCTTAGGAGAGAGCTCTAGGAGCTACACCTTC	CASSLGESSRSYTF
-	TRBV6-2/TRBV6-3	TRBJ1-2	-	TGTGCCAGCAGTTTCCCCTTGGTAAGCGATGGCTACACCTTC	CASSFPLVSDGYTF
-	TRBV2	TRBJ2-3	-	TGTGCCAGCACCGCCCAACGGGGGAGCACAGATACGCAGTATTTT	CASTAQRGSTDTQYF
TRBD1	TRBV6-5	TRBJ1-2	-	TGTGCCAGCAGTTTCGGACAGGGGGCAAGTGGCTACACCTTC	CASSFGQGASGYTF
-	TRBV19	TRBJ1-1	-	TGTGCCAGTTCGTCACAGGGACCTTGGACTGAAGCTTTCTTT	CASSSQGPWTEAFF
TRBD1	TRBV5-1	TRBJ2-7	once	TGCGCCAGCAGCTTAACGGACAGGGTAAAGGAGCAGTACTTC	CASSLTDRVKEQYF
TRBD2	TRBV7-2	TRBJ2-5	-	TGTGCCAGCAGCTCGCTGACTAGCGGACAAGAGACCCAGTACTTC	CASSSLTSGQETQYF
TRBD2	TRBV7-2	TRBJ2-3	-	TGTGCCAGCAGCATAAGAGCGGGGGGGCAAGATACGCAGTATTTT	CASSIRAGGQDTQYF
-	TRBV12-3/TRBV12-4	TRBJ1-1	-	TGTGCCAGCAGTTCAGTAGCCCAGGGCGGAGCTTTCTTT	CASSSVAQGGAFF
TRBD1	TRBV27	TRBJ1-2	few	TGTGCCAGCAGCTGGGGACAGGGGGAATCTGGCTACACCTTC	CASSWGQGESGYTF
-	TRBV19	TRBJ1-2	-	TGTGCCAGTAGCTCGGGTAACTATGGCTACACCTTC	CASSSGNYGYTF